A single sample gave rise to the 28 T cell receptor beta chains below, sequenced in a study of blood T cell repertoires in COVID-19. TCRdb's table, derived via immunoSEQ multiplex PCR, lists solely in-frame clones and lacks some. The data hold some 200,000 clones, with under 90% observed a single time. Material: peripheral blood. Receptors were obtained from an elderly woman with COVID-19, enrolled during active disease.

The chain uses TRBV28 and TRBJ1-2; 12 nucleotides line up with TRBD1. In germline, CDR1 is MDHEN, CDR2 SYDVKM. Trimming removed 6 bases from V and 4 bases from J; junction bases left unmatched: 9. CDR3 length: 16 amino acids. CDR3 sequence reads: CASSTGTGGGIYGYTF. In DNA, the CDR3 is TGTGCCAGCAGCACCGGGACAGGGGGCGGAATCTATGGCTACACCTTC.

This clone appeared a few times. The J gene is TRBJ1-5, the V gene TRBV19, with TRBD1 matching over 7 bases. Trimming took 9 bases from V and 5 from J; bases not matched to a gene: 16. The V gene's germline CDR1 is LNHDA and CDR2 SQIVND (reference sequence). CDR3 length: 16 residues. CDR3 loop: CASRPNIDRAHQPQHF. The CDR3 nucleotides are TGTGCCAGCCGGCCGAATATTGACAGGGCCCATCAGCCCCAGCATTTT.

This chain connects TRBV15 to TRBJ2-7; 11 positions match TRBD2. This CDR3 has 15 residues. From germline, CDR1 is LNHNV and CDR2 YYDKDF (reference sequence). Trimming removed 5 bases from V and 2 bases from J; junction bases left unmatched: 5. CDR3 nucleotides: TGTGCCACCAGCCCCCGACTAGCGGGGACCTACGAGCAGTACTTC. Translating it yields CATSPRLAGTYEQYF.

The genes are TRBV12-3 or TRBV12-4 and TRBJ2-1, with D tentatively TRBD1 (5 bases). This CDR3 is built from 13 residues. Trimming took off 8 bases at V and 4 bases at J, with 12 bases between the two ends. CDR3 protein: CASLQATYNEQFF. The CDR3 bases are TGTGCCAGCTTACAGGCGACTTACAATGAGCAGTTCTTC.

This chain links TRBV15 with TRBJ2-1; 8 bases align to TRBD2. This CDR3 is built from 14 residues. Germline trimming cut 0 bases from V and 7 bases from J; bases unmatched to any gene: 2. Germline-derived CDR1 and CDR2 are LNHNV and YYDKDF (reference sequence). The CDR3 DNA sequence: TGTGCCACCAGCAGAGATCCGGGGGGGAATGAGCAGTTCTTC. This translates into CATSRDPGGNEQFF.

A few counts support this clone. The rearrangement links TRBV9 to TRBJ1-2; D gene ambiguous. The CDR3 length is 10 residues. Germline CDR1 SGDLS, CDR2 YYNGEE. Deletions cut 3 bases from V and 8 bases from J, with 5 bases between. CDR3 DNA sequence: TGTGCCAGCAGCGGAGCCGGCTACACCTTC. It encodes CASSGAGYTF.

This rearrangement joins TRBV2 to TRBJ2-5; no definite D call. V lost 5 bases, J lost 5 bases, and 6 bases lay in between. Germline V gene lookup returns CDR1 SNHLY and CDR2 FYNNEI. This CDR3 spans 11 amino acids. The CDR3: CASSPMETQYF. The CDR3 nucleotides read TGTGCCAGCAGTCCCATGGAGACCCAGTACTTC.

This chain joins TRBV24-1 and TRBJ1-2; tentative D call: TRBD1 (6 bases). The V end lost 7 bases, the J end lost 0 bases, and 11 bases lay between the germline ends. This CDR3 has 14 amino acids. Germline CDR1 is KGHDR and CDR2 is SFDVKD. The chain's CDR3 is CATSRDTSNYGYTF. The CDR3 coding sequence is TGTGCCACCAGCCGGGACACCTCTAACTATGGCTACACCTTC.

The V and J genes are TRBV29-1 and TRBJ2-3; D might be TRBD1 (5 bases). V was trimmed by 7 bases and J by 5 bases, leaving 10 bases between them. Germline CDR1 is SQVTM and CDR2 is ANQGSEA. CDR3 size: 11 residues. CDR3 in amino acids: CSGAQGDTQYF. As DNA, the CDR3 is TGCAGCGGCGCCCAGGGAGATACGCAGTATTTT.

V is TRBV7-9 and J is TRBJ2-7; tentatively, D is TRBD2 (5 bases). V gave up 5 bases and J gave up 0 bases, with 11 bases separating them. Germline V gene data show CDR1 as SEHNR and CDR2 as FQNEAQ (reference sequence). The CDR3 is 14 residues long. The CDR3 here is CASSPDLASYEQYF. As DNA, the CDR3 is TGTGCCAGCAGCCCCGATCTAGCCTCCTACGAGCAGTACTTC.

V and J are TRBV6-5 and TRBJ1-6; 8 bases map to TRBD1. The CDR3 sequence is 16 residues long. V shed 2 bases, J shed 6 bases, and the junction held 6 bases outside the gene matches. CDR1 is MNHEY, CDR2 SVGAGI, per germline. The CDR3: CASSYGPGQANSPLHF. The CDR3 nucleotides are TGTGCCAGCAGTTACGGACCGGGACAGGCTAATTCACCCCTCCACTTT.

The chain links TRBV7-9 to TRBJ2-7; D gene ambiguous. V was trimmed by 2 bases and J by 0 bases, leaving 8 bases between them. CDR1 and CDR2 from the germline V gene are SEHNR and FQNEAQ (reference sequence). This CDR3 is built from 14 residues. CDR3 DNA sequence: TGTGCCAGCAGCTTAATTGCGAGCTCCTACGAGCAGTACTTC. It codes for CASSLIASSYEQYF.

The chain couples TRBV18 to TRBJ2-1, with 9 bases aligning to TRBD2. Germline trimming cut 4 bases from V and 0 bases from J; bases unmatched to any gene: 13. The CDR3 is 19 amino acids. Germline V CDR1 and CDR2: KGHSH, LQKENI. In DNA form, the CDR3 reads TGTGCCAGCTCACACAACCCCCGGACTAGCGCTTCCTCCTACAATGAGCAGTTCTTC. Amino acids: CASSHNPRTSASSYNEQFF.

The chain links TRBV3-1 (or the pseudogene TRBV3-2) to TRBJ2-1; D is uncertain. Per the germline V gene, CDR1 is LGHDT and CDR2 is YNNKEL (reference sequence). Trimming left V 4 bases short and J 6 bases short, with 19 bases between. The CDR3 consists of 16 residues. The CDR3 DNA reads TGTGCCAGCAGCCCACACCAATGGCCCTCGATCAATGAGCAGTTCTTC. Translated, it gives CASSPHQWPSINEQFF.

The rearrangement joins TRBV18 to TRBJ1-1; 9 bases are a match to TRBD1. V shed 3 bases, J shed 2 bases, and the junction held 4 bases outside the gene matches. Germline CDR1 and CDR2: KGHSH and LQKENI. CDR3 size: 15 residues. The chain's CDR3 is CASSPTGGSNTEAFF. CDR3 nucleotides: TGTGCCAGCTCACCCACAGGGGGCTCCAACACTGAAGCTTTCTTT.

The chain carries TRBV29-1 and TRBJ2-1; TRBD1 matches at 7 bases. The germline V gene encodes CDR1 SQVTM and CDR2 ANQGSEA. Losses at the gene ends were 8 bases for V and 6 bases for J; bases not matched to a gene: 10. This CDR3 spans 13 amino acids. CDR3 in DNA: TGCAGCCAGACTCGCGACAGGGCCAATGAGCAGTTCTTC. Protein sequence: CSQTRDRANEQFF.

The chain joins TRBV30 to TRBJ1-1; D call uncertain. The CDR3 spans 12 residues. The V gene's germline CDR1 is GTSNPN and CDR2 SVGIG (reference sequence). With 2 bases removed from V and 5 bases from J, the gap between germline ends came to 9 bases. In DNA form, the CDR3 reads TGTGCCTGGAGTACGAGGGTGACTGAAGCTTTCTTT. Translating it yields CAWSTRVTEAFF.

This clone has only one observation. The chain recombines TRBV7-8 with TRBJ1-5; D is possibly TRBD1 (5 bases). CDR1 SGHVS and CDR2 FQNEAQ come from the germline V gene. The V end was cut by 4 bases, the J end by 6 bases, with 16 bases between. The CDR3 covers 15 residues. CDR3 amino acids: CASSSRVVSGQPQHF. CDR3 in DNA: TGTGCCAGCAGCTCCAGGGTTGTATCAGGTCAGCCCCAGCATTTT.

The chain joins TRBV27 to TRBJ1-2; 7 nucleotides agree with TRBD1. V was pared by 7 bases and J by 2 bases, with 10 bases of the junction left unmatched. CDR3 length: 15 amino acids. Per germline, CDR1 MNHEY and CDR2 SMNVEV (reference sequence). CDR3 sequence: CASIPTGTVNYGYTF. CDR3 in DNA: TGTGCCAGCATTCCGACCGGGACAGTCAACTATGGCTACACCTTC.

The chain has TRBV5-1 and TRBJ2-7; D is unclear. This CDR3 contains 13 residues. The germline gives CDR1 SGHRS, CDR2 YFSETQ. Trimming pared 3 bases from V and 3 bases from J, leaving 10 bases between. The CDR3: CASSYNSFYEQYF. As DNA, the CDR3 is TGCGCCAGCAGCTATAACAGTTTCTACGAGCAGTACTTC.

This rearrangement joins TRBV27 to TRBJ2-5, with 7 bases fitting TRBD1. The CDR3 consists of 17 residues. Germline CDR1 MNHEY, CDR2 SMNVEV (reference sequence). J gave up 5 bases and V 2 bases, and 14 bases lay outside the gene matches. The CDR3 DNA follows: TGTGCCAGCAGTTTAGTTCCCCGGACAGGCCTAAGGGAGACCCAGTACTTC. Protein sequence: CASSLVPRTGLRETQYF.

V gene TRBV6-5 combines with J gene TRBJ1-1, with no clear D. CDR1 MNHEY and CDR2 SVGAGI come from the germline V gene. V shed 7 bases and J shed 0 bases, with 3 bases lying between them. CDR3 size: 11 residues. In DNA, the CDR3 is TGTGCCAGCACAATGAACACTGAAGCTTTCTTT. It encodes CASTMNTEAFF.

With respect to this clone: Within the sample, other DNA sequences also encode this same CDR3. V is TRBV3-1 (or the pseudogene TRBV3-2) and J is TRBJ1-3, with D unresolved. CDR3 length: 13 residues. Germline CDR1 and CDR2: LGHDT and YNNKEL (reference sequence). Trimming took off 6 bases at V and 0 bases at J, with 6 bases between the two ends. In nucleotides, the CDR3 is TGTGCCAGCAGTCAGTCCTCTGGAAACACCATATATTTT. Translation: CASSQSSGNTIYF.

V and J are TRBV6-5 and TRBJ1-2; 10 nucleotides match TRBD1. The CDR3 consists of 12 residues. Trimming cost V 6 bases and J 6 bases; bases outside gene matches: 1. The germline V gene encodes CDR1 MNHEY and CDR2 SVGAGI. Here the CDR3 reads CASRGTGDGYTF. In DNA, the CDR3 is TGTGCCAGCAGGGGGACAGGGGATGGCTACACCTTC.

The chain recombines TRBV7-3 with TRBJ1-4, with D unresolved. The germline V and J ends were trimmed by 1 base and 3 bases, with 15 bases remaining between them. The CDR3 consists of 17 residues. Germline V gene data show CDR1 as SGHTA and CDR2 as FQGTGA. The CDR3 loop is CASSLSGRGLANEKLFF. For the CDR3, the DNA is TGTGCCAGCAGCTTAAGTGGTCGGGGTCTAGCTAATGAAAAACTGTTTTTT. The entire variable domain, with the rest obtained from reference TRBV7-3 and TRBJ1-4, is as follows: GAGVSQTPSNKVTEKGKYVELRCDPISGHTALYWYRQSLGQGPEFLIYFQGTGAADDSGLPNDRFFAVRPEGSVSTLKIQRTERGDSAVYLCASSLSGRGLANEKLFFGSGTQLSVL.

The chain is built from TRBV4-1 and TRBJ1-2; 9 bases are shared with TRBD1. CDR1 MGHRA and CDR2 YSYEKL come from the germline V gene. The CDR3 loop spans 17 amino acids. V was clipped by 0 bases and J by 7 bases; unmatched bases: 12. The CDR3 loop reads CASSQDLSRDRDGGYTF. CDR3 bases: TGCGCCAGCAGCCAAGATCTATCCCGGGACAGGGATGGTGGCTACACCTTC.

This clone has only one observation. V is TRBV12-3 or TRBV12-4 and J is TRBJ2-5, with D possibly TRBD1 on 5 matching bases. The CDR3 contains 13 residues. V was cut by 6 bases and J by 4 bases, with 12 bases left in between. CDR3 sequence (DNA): TGTGCCAGCAGCCCCCAGGGTCGAGAGACCCAGTACTTC. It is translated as CASSPQGRETQYF.

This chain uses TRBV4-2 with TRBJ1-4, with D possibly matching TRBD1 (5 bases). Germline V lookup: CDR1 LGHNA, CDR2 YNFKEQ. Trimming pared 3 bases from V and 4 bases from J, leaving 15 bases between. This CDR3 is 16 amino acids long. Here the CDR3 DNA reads TGTGCCAGCAGCCAGGGGCGGGACTCCGTTAATGAAAAACTGTTTTTT. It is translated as CASSQGRDSVNEKLFF.